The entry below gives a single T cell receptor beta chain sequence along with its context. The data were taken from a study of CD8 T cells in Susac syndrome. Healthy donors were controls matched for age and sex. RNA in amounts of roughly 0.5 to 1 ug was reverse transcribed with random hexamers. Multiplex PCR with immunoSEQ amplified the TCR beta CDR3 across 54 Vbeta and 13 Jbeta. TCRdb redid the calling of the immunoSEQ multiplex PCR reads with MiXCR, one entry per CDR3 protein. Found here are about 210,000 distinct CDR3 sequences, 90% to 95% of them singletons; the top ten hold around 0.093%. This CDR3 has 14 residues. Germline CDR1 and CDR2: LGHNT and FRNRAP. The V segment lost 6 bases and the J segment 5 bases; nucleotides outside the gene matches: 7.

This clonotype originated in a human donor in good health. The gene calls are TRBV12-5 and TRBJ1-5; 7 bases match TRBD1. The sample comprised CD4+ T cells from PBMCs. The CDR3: CASGQDRTDQPQHF. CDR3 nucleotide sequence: TGTGCTAGTGGCCAGGACAGGACGGATCAGCCCCAGCATTTT.